A selection of T cell receptor beta chains follows, all from one sample in a study of Ad26.COV2.S vaccination and SARS-CoV-2 variants. Sequencing was performed with immunoSEQ multiplex PCR; in TCRdb, only in-frame clones are kept and a portion is missing. The table shows about 320,000 clones, with 70% to 90% occurring only once. The source material was peripheral blood, sampled in a trial of Ad26.COV2.S vaccine versus placebo. These TCRs come from a person aged 18-65 years who received the Ad26.COV2.S COVID-19 vaccine or a placebo. The CDR3 runs from the conserved cysteine through the conserved F or W. Fields, in order: D gene, clone size, J gene, CDR3 length, V gene, CDR3 DNA, CDR3 protein. The D gene is left open where the match is weak. Clone size is given for some rows only: seen once, a few or many times, or a class if the clone is expanded.

D: .; size: .; J: TRBJ1-5; length: 14; V: TRBV2; DNA: TGTGCCAGCAGTGAACGGGGGATCAATCAGCCCCAGCATTTT; CDR3: CASSERGINQPQHF
D: .; size: .; J: TRBJ2-7; length: 13; V: TRBV6-5; DNA: TGTGCCAGCAGCCGACGGGGAACCTACGAGCAGTACTTC; CDR3: CASSRRGTYEQYF
D: .; size: .; J: TRBJ1-2; length: 14; V: TRBV5-1; DNA: TGCGCCAGCAGCCCCTACGGCGTTAACTATGGCTACACCTTC; CDR3: CASSPYGVNYGYTF
D: .; size: many; J: TRBJ1-6; length: 16; V: TRBV4-1; DNA: TGCGCCAGCAGCCAAGATCCGTTAGGGGGTGGTTCACCCCTCCACTTT; CDR3: CASSQDPLGGGSPLHF
D: TRBD1; size: .; J: TRBJ2-3; length: 18; V: TRBV10-3; DNA: TGTGCCATCAGTGAGGGAGGGTACAGGGGGCTGGGCACAGATACGCAGTATTTT; CDR3: CAISEGGYRGLGTDTQYF
D: .; size: .; J: TRBJ2-1; length: 16; V: TRBV9; DNA: TGTGCCAGCAGCGCACACTCGGACGCCTCCTACAATGAGCAGTTCTTC; CDR3: CASSAHSDASYNEQFF
D: TRBD1; size: .; J: TRBJ1-1; length: 14; V: TRBV9; DNA: TGTGCCAGCAGTAGACAGGGGACGAACACTGAAGCTTTCTTT; CDR3: CASSRQGTNTEAFF
D: .; size: .; J: TRBJ1-1; length: 15; V: TRBV7-9; DNA: TGTGCCAGCAGCTTATCTTCAGGGGTAAAGGCTGAAGCTTTCTTT; CDR3: CASSLSSGVKAEAFF
D: .; size: few; J: TRBJ1-5; length: 16; V: TRBV4-2; DNA: TGTGCCAGCAGCCCACAGGGTCGGCAGAGCTATCAGCCCCAGCATTTT; CDR3: CASSPQGRQSYQPQHF
D: TRBD1; size: .; J: TRBJ2-3; length: 14; V: TRBV7-2; DNA: TGTGCCAGCAGGAACAGGGGTGGCACAGATACGCAGTATTTT; CDR3: CASRNRGGTDTQYF
D: TRBD2; size: .; J: TRBJ2-1; length: 15; V: TRBV6-6; DNA: TGTGCCAGCAGTTTCGGACTAGCGGGGGGGATTGAGCAGTTCTTC; CDR3: CASSFGLAGGIEQFF
D: .; size: .; J: TRBJ1-5; length: 16; V: TRBV28; DNA: TGTGCCAGCAGTTTACGGGAGGCGTTTGGCAATCAGCCCCAGCATTTT; CDR3: CASSLREAFGNQPQHF
D: TRBD1; size: once; J: TRBJ2-2; length: 15; V: TRBV7-9; DNA: TGTGCCACCAGCCGACAGGGCTCGAACACCGGGGAGCTGTTTTTT; CDR3: CATSRQGSNTGELFF
D: .; size: .; J: TRBJ1-2; length: 15; V: TRBV19; DNA: TGTGCCAGTACCTCCGACAGCCGCGCTTTGGGTGGCTACACCTTC; CDR3: CASTSDSRALGGYTF
D: .; size: .; J: TRBJ2-3; length: 16; V: TRBV5-1; DNA: TGCGCCAGCAGCAGGGACCGGGCCAGCCCCACAGATACGCAGTATTTT; CDR3: CASSRDRASPTDTQYF
D: TRBD1; size: .; J: TRBJ1-1; length: 14; V: TRBV7-9; DNA: TGTGCCAGCAGCCTTGGGACAGGGAACACTGAAGCTTTCTTT; CDR3: CASSLGTGNTEAFF
D: .; size: .; J: TRBJ2-2; length: 13; V: TRBV18; DNA: TGTGCCAGCTCACCCAGTTCCACCGGGGAGCTGTTTTTT; CDR3: CASSPSSTGELFF
D: TRBD1; size: .; J: TRBJ2-7; length: 14; V: TRBV18; DNA: TGTGCCAGCTCACTGACCGTTGGGGAAGGGGGCCAGTACTTC; CDR3: CASSLTVGEGGQYF
D: TRBD2; size: .; J: TRBJ2-5; length: 16; V: TRBV10-1; DNA: TGCGCCAGTACCTCCTCTAGTAGCGGGAAAGGGGAGACCCAGTACTTC; CDR3: CASTSSSSGKGETQYF
D: .; size: .; J: TRBJ1-1; length: 13; V: TRBV2; DNA: TGTGCCAGCAGTGTGGGGGAGAACACTGAAGCTTTCTTT; CDR3: CASSVGENTEAFF
D: .; size: .; J: TRBJ1-5; length: 15; V: TRBV11-2; DNA: TGTGCCAGCAGCTTAGATTCCGGGCACGGGCAGCCCCAGCATTTT; CDR3: CASSLDSGHGQPQHF
D: .; size: few; J: TRBJ1-1; length: 12; V: TRBV11-3; DNA: TGTGCCAGCAGCTCGGGGAACACTGAAGCTTTCTTT; CDR3: CASSSGNTEAFF
D: .; size: .; J: TRBJ2-7; length: 15; V: TRBV4-1; DNA: TGCGCCAGCAGTAAACAGGTTTCCCCGTCCTACGAGCAGTACTTC; CDR3: CASSKQVSPSYEQYF
D: .; size: .; J: TRBJ2-7; length: 14; V: TRBV6-5; DNA: TGTGCCAGCAGCCTAGGGGTTGCTTCCTACGAGCAGTACTTC; CDR3: CASSLGVASYEQYF
D: TRBD1; size: few; J: TRBJ1-2; length: 13; V: TRBV3-1/TRBV3-2; DNA: TGTGCCAGCAGCGAGACAGGGTTCTATGGCTACACCTTC; CDR3: CASSETGFYGYTF
D: .; size: .; J: TRBJ1-4; length: 14; V: TRBV19; DNA: TGTGCCAGTAGGCCCCAGAGTACTAATGAAAAACTGTTTTTT; CDR3: CASRPQSTNEKLFF
D: .; size: many; J: TRBJ1-2; length: 14; V: TRBV6-5; DNA: TGTGCCAGCAGTTACTATCGGGGGGACTATGGCTACACCTTC; CDR3: CASSYYRGDYGYTF
D: TRBD1; size: .; J: TRBJ1-1; length: 13; V: TRBV20-1; DNA: TGCAGTGCTAGTTACAGGGGTCTGGATGAAGCTTTCTTT; CDR3: CSASYRGLDEAFF
D: TRBD1; size: .; J: TRBJ2-4; length: 14; V: TRBV5-1; DNA: TGCGCCAGCAGCGAGGGACAGGGGGGAGGCATTCAGTACTTC; CDR3: CASSEGQGGGIQYF
D: TRBD1; size: .; J: TRBJ2-2; length: 14; V: TRBV5-1; DNA: TGCGCCAGCAGCTCGACAGGGAGCACCGGGGAGCTGTTTTTT; CDR3: CASSSTGSTGELFF
D: .; size: .; J: TRBJ1-6; length: 15; V: TRBV5-1; DNA: TGCGCCAGCAGCTTGGGGGTAGGGTATGGTTCACCCCTCCACTTT; CDR3: CASSLGVGYGSPLHF
D: .; size: .; J: TRBJ1-2; length: 13; V: TRBV6-5; DNA: TGTGCCAGCAGCAATAGGGGGTCCTATGGCTACACCTTC; CDR3: CASSNRGSYGYTF
D: TRBD1; size: .; J: TRBJ2-1; length: 16; V: TRBV3-1/TRBV3-2; DNA: TGTGCCAGCAGTTTGTCGGACAGGGGGCCCTACAATGAGCAGTTCTTC; CDR3: CASSLSDRGPYNEQFF
D: .; size: .; J: TRBJ1-1; length: 14; V: TRBV21-1; DNA: TGTGCCAGCAGCGGCGCAGAAAAGAACACTGAAGCTTTCTTT; CDR3: CASSGAEKNTEAFF
D: TRBD1; size: once; J: TRBJ1-2; length: 16; V: TRBV5-1; DNA: TGCGCCAGCAGCTTGGCCCACGGGACAGGGAGCTATGGCTACACCTTC; CDR3: CASSLAHGTGSYGYTF
D: .; size: .; J: TRBJ1-6; length: 13; V: TRBV5-6; DNA: TGTGCCAGCAGCTTGACAGGGATTTCACCCCTCCACTTT; CDR3: CASSLTGISPLHF
D: .; size: .; J: TRBJ1-1; length: 14; V: TRBV30; DNA: TGTGCCTGGAGTACCGGACAGTTGAACACTGAAGCTTTCTTT; CDR3: CAWSTGQLNTEAFF
D: .; size: .; J: TRBJ1-1; length: 14; V: TRBV5-3; DNA: TGTGCCAGAAGCTTGGCCTATCGAGGGTCGATCGCTTTCTTT; CDR3: CARSLAYRGSIAFF
D: TRBD1; size: .; J: TRBJ1-4; length: 15; V: TRBV12-5; DNA: TGTGCTAGTGGTTTCCGCGGGACAGCCAATGAAAAACTGTTTTTT; CDR3: CASGFRGTANEKLFF
D: TRBD1; size: few; J: TRBJ1-5; length: 14; V: TRBV29-1; DNA: TGCAGCGTTGAAGAGACAGGGGGCAATCAGCCCCAGCATTTT; CDR3: CSVEETGGNQPQHF
D: TRBD1; size: .; J: TRBJ1-3; length: 14; V: TRBV10-1; DNA: TGCGCCAGCAGACCGACAGGGGAAGGAAACACCATATATTTT; CDR3: CASRPTGEGNTIYF
D: .; size: .; J: TRBJ1-4; length: 14; V: TRBV29-1; DNA: TGCAGCGTTGTTTGGTCGGGACACCCAGCAAAACTGTTTTTT; CDR3: CSVVWSGHPAKLFF
D: .; size: .; J: TRBJ1-5; length: 15; V: TRBV6-5; DNA: TGTGCCAGCAGTTTCGGGGTGGGAGGCAATCAGCCCCAGCATTTT; CDR3: CASSFGVGGNQPQHF
D: .; size: .; J: TRBJ1-1; length: 15; V: TRBV6-1; DNA: TGTGCCAGCAGTGAAGTATCTACAGGGTGGACTGAAGCTTTCTTT; CDR3: CASSEVSTGWTEAFF
D: .; size: .; J: TRBJ1-2; length: 16; V: TRBV15; DNA: TGTGCCACCAGCAGAGATGGCGCAGGGGTTGACTATGGCTACACCTTC; CDR3: CATSRDGAGVDYGYTF
D: TRBD2; size: .; J: TRBJ2-5; length: 15; V: TRBV27; DNA: TGTGCCAGCAGGGTAGCGGGGGGTGGGCAAGAGACCCAGTACTTC; CDR3: CASRVAGGGQETQYF